A selection of T cell receptor beta chains follows, all from one sample in a study of technical replicates of blood from a few donors. Profiled with immunoSEQ multiplex PCR; TCRdb holds only in-frame clones, not every one. The repertoire holds some 62,000 clones, with roughly 86% as singletons. The sample was PBMCs. These receptors all come from a human donor in good health. Some clones in this sample may be carry-over from other donors' samples. CDR3s leave out the opening cysteine and the closing phenylalanine or tryptophan.

V	J	CDR3
TRBV6-5	TRBJ1-5	ASSPGWSNQPQH
TRBV6-5	TRBJ2-5	ASSYSTGLAGRQY
TRBV9	TRBJ2-5	ASSVAGNQETQY
TRBV15	TRBJ1-5	ATSRGGQVQPQH
TRBV29-1	TRBJ1-1	SVAPGETEAF
TRBV9	TRBJ1-5	ASSLAGGRDQPQH
TRBV6-5	TRBJ1-1	ASSYSTPGGTEAF
TRBV25-1	TRBJ1-2	ASSGQGAGYT
TRBV19	TRBJ2-7	ASSIDRDYEQY
TRBV30	TRBJ2-1	AWRPSGRKDEQF
TRBV7-6	TRBJ1-2	ASSPTRDRGPHGYT
TRBV7-9	TRBJ2-5	ASSPGTPAETQY
TRBV19	TRBJ1-4	ASSTQGTKGEKLF
TRBV7-8	TRBJ1-2	ASSLGQGPLAHYGYT
TRBV6-5	TRBJ1-2	ASRDRDGYGYT
TRBV7-9	TRBJ1-1	ASSHEGAGGAF
TRBV30	TRBJ2-5	AWSVGRQGRTQY